This entry lists 21 T cell receptor beta chains sequenced from one sample in a study of T cell repertoires in aging, cancer and after chemotherapy. Peripheral blood genomic DNA, not sorted cells or RNA, was the template. Rearranged V-D-J TRB sequences were amplified with a mixed TRB-A/B primer pool. TCRdb re-called the multiplex PCR reads through MiXCR, storing one row per CDR3 protein. The sample holds over 10,000 distinct CDR3 sequences, 20% to 30% seen once. Material: blood. These receptors all come from a human donor in good health.

The chain links TRBV10-2 to TRBJ2-2; 8 positions agree with TRBD2. Looked up from germline, CDR1 is WSHSY and CDR2 is SAAADI. V shed 4 bases and J 8 bases; nucleotides not matched to a gene: 9. The CDR3 totals 15 residues. The CDR3 sequence is CASSVFLAGGGELFF. The CDR3 DNA reads TGCGCCAGCAGTGTTTTCCTAGCGGGTGGGGGGGAGCTGTTTTTT.

This chain uses TRBV10-3 with TRBJ1-6; 10 bases match TRBD1. Germline V gives CDR1 ENHRY, CDR2 SYGVKD. The CDR3 has 15 amino acids. The J segment lost 10 bases and the V segment lost 3 bases, leaving 6 bases of the junction unmatched. The CDR3 loop reads CAISDPGQGTSPLHF. DNA of the CDR3: TGTGCCATCAGTGATCCGGGACAGGGGACGTCACCCCTCCACTTT.

The chain joins TRBV27 to TRBJ2-7, with D unresolved. Trimming shortened V by 5 bases and J by 0 bases, and 17 bases separated the two germline ends. This CDR3 is built from 16 residues. The V gene's germline CDR1 is MNHEY and CDR2 SMNVEV (reference sequence). The CDR3 DNA sequence: TGTGCCAGCAGTCACCGTGGTTCCTTCAGCTCCTACGAGCAGTACTTC. Protein: CASSHRGSFSSYEQYF.

In its sample, this clonotype was seen a few times. The CDR3 loop reads CASSSFPGQGGNTGELFF. The CDR3 DNA reads TGTGCCAGCAGTTCATTCCCCGGACAGGGAGGGAACACCGGGGAGCTGTTTTTT. V gene TRBV6-2 or TRBV6-3 combines with J gene TRBJ2-2; 8 positions match TRBD1. The CDR3 consists of 18 residues. After removal of 4 bases from V and 1 base from J, the junction contained 11 bases not matched to a gene. CDR1 is MNHEY, CDR2 SVGEGT, per germline.

This clonotype occurred a few times. The chain employs TRBV10-1 and TRBJ2-1; 14 nucleotides agree with TRBD2. The CDR3 sequence is 16 residues long. J was trimmed by 6 bases and V by 6 bases; bases with no gene match: 7. Germline-derived CDR1 and CDR2 are WNHNN and SYGVQD (reference sequence). DNA of the CDR3: TGCGCCAGCAGCGGACTAGCGGGGGGTCAGATCAATGAGCAGTTCTTC. Protein sequence: CASSGLAGGQINEQFF.

This chain joins TRBV7-2 and TRBJ2-1; D is possibly TRBD2 (6 bases). The CDR3 runs 14 residues. Between the trimmed V and J ends, which lost 5 bases and 5 bases, there was a span of 13 bases. The germline V gene encodes CDR1 SGHTA and CDR2 FQGNSA. The chain's CDR3 is CASSPLASNNEQFF. The DNA of the CDR3 is TGTGCCAGCAGCCCGCTAGCGTCAAACAATGAGCAGTTCTTC. The whole variable domain, remainder taken from reference TRBV7-2 and TRBJ2-1, is GAGVSQSPSNKVTEKGKDVELRCDPISGHTALYWYRQSLGQGLEFLIYFQGNSAPDKSGLPSDRFSAERTGGSVSTLTIQRTQQEDSAVYLCASSPLASNNEQFFGPGTRLTVL.

This clonotype appeared a few times. V usage is TRBV19 and J usage is TRBJ1-1, with TRBD1 as a possible D gene (6 bases). Trimming stripped 2 bases from V and 4 bases from J, with 14 bases between. Germline assignment: CDR1 LNHDA and CDR2 SQIVND (reference sequence). The length of the CDR3 is 15 residues. The CDR3 spells CASSISAGVGTEAFF. The CDR3 DNA reads TGTGCCAGTAGTATAAGCGCAGGGGTAGGCACTGAAGCTTTCTTT.

V is TRBV28 and J is TRBJ2-1, with 9 bases matching TRBD2. Unmatched junction bases numbered 2, after V lost 3 bases and J lost 2 bases. The length of the CDR3 is 15 residues. The germline gives CDR1 MDHEN, CDR2 SYDVKM. The CDR3 sequence: CASSFSGGTYNEQFF. In nucleotides, the CDR3 is TGTGCCAGCAGTTTTAGCGGGGGCACCTACAATGAGCAGTTCTTC.

The V gene is TRBV14, the J gene TRBJ2-3; D could derive from TRBD1 or TRBD2 (5 bases each). The germline gives CDR1 SGHDN, CDR2 FVKESK. CDR3 length equals 14 residues. V lost 5 bases and J lost 0, with 9 bases in between. For the CDR3, the DNA is TGTGCCAGCAGCGAGTGGGACAGCACAGATACGCAGTATTTT. This gives the protein CASSEWDSTDTQYF.

This chain joins TRBV27 and TRBJ1-1; D not certain. With 5 bases removed from V and 1 base from J, the gap between germline ends came to 5 bases. The germline V gene encodes CDR1 MNHEY and CDR2 SMNVEV (reference sequence). The CDR3 covers 12 residues. The CDR3 here is CASSPPNTEAFF. CDR3 DNA sequence: TGTGCCAGCAGTCCTCCGAACACTGAAGCTTTCTTT.

By share, this clonotype ranks as medium-sized. The chain links TRBV6-5 to TRBJ1-4, with D unclear. This CDR3 has 15 residues. Germline V gene data show CDR1 as MNHEY and CDR2 as SVGAGI. V was pared by 2 bases and J by 4 bases, with 11 bases between. In nucleotides, the CDR3 is TGTGCCAGCAGTTACACTGGTTTCGTTAATGAAAAACTGTTTTTT. It translates to CASSYTGFVNEKLFF.

For this clonotype: A much larger clonotype is one base distant, so this may be a read error. This chain joins TRBV6-1 and TRBJ2-7, with 10 nucleotides matching TRBD2. CDR1 is MNHNS and CDR2 is SASEGT in the germline V gene. Losses at the gene ends were 0 bases for V and 7 bases for J; bases not matched to a gene: 6. This CDR3 region has 15 residues. The CDR3 bases are TGTGCCAGCAGTGAAGCGCAGCGGGGGGGCAATGAGCAGTACTTC. Translating it yields CASSEAQRGGNEQYF.

This clonotype was observed a handful of times. The chain employs TRBV6-5 and TRBJ2-7, with 8 positions matching TRBD1. The CDR3 totals 13 residues. The germline V gene encodes CDR1 MNHEY and CDR2 SVGAGI. Germline trimming cut 5 bases from V and 2 bases from J; bases unmatched to any gene: 2. The CDR3 DNA is TGTGCCAGCAGTCGGACAGGGACCTACGAGCAGTACGTC. Amino acids: CASSRTGTYEQYV.

The chain links TRBV6-7 to TRBJ2-5; no definite D call. TRBV6-7 is flagged as an ORF with uncertain function. The CDR3 runs to 17 residues. Trimming took 0 bases from V and 2 from J, leaving 16 bases between them. The CDR3 sequence: CASSYSSNRLVQETQYF. The CDR3, as DNA: TGTGCCAGCAGTTACTCCTCCAACCGACTGGTACAAGAGACCCAGTACTTC.

By share of the sample, this clonotype is medium-sized. The genes are TRBV6-1 and TRBJ1-2; D ambiguous. CDR1 MNHNS and CDR2 SASEGT come from the germline V gene. The V and J ends lost 6 bases and 2 bases respectively, with 13 bases between them. The CDR3 is 14 residues long. CDR3 loop: CASRVAGANYGYTF. DNA for the CDR3: TGTGCCAGCAGAGTCGCAGGAGCCAACTATGGCTACACCTTC.

Note on this clonotype: Being one base from a much bigger clone, this may be a read error. The rearrangement joins TRBV11-1 to TRBJ2-2; tentative D call: TRBD1 (6 bases). The CDR3 is 15 residues long. V was shortened by 8 bases and J by 1 base, with 14 bases between the two germline ends. The germline gives CDR1 SGHAT, CDR2 FQDESV (reference sequence). Written as DNA, the CDR3 is TGTGCCAGCGGCAAGGGACACCAGAACACCGGGGAGCTGTTTTTT. Protein product: CASGKGHQNTGELFF.

A few counts support this clonotype. This chain joins TRBV20-1 and TRBJ1-5; D is possibly TRBD1 (6 bases). Germline CDR1 DFQATT, CDR2 SNEGSKA (reference sequence). There are 12 residues in the CDR3. V dropped 6 bases and J dropped 8 bases, with 14 bases sitting between them. In DNA form, the CDR3 reads TGCAGTGCCGCCCGGGGGCAGGAGCCCCAGCATTTT. As protein: CSAARGQEPQHF.

Concerning this clonotype itself: A clone one base away is much larger, so this may be a read error. The chain combines TRBV6-5 with TRBJ1-2; 7 bases agree with TRBD1. CDR1 MNHEY and CDR2 SVGAGI come from the germline V gene. V lost 7 bases to trimming and J lost 4 bases; unmatched junction nucleotides: 18. The CDR3 totals 17 residues. CDR3 sequence: CASTTRAPVQGLYGYTF. Written as DNA, the CDR3 is TGTGCCAGCACCACCAGGGCTCCGGTACAGGGGCTCTATGGCTACACCTTC.

Details on this clonotype: The junction shows a germline mismatch at one end, possibly a read error. The CDR3 coding sequence is TGTGCTAGTGGTTTGGGCACTAGCGGGGGGTATGAGACCCTGTACTTC. Encoded protein: CASGLGTSGGYETLYF. The rearrangement links TRBV12-5 to TRBJ2-5; 12 bases map to TRBD2. The CDR3 is 16 amino acids. In germline, CDR1 is LGHNT, CDR2 FRNRAP.

This clonotype was counted only a few times. The J gene is TRBJ2-2, the V gene TRBV7-9, with 9 positions matching TRBD1. Per germline, CDR1 SEHNR and CDR2 FQNEAQ (reference sequence). With V trimmed by 5 bases and J by 5 bases, 6 bases remained unmatched. The CDR3 contains 15 residues. The CDR3 bases are TGTGCCAGCAGCACGGACAGGGGATGGACCGGGGAGCTGTTTTTT. Translation: CASSTDRGWTGELFF.

This rearrangement joins TRBV5-5 to TRBJ2-5, with 13 positions matching TRBD2. The length of the CDR3 is 16 residues. V trimming: 0 bases; J trimming: 6 bases; junction bases outside the gene matches: 5. Germline lookup yields CDR1 SGHKS and CDR2 YYEKEE (reference sequence). The CDR3 DNA follows: TGTGCCAGCAGCTTGGAACTAGCGGGGGGGTTTCAGACCCAGTACTTC. Amino acids: CASSLELAGGFQTQYF.